These 4 T cell receptor beta chains came from one sample sequenced in a study of naive and memory T cell subsets. Four PCR rounds used nested alpha and beta constant region primers plus the SP2 primer. Each CDR3 protein gets one entry after TCRdb re-called the UMI-ligation and nested PCR reads with MiXCR. The repertoire holds tens of thousands of distinct CDR3 sequences, with roughly 5.2% as singletons. TCR cDNA received a 3' ligated oligonucleotide that carried a UMI. The sequencing sample was made of blood. Receptors were obtained from an adult in good health.

Ten or more counts support this clonotype. This chain links TRBV18 with TRBJ1-4, with D perhaps matching TRBD1 (6 bases). Germline CDR1 and CDR2: KGHSH and LQKENI. The CDR3 runs to 14 residues. V lost 6 bases and J 6 bases, leaving 14 bases between the germline ends. CDR3: CASSRGGADEKLFF. The CDR3 region has the DNA TGTGCCAGCTCCCGGGGGGGCGCGGATGAAAAACTGTTTTTT.

This clonotype occurred a few times. The chain uses TRBV6-6 and TRBJ1-1; 7 bases match TRBD1. V lost 2 bases to trimming and J lost 4 bases; unmatched junction nucleotides: 7. CDR3 size: 15 residues. CDR1 and CDR2 (germline): MNHNY, SVGAGI (reference sequence). The CDR3 DNA reads TGTGCCAGCAGTTACGTAGGACAGGTCGGCACTGAAGCTTTCTTT. This gives the protein CASSYVGQVGTEAFF.

This clonotype was picked up a small number of times. The chain uses TRBV13 and TRBJ1-2; possible D gene TRBD1, 5 bases. Trimming shortened V by 5 bases and J by 8 bases, and 15 bases separated the two germline ends. Germline V gives CDR1 PRHDT, CDR2 FYEKMQ (reference sequence). The CDR3 runs 13 residues. The CDR3 region has the DNA TGTGCCAGCAGCCGGGACGGAGGTATGGGCTACACCTTC. This gives the protein CASSRDGGMGYTF.

Ten or more counts support this clonotype. The genes are TRBV27 and TRBJ1-5; TRBD1 is a possible D gene (5 bases). Germline-derived CDR1 and CDR2 are MNHEY and SMNVEV (reference sequence). The CDR3 has 16 amino acids. V lost 4 bases and J lost 3, with 16 bases in between. The CDR3 region is CASSSVRGGYNQPQHF. For the CDR3, the DNA is TGTGCCAGCAGTTCAGTCCGGGGGGGATACAATCAGCCCCAGCATTTT.